Shown below are 13 T cell receptor beta chains from a single sample sequenced in a study of cytomegalovirus exposure and HLA in healthy donors. The PCR contained 60 Vbeta and 13 Jbeta primers. Profiled with immunoSEQ multiplex PCR; TCRdb holds only in-frame clones, not every one. The sample has under 150,000 clones, approximately 72% seen once. Input material: PBMCs. These TCRs come from a woman in her forties or fifties in good health and CMV-seropositive.

This clone has more than one count but fewer than ten. The V call is TRBV7-2, the J call TRBJ1-1; TRBD1 is a possible D gene (5 bases). CDR3 length equals 14 residues. Germline CDR1 reads SGHTA; CDR2 reads FQGNSA. V was shortened by 5 bases and J by 5 bases, with 15 bases between the two germline ends. In DNA form, the CDR3 reads TGTGCCAGCAGCCCCCCCCCAGCAGGGACTGAAGCTTTCTTT. Amino acids: CASSPPPAGTEAFF.

This clone was seen more than once but under ten times. This chain links TRBV27 with TRBJ2-7, with D possibly matching TRBD1 (7 bases). The CDR3 has 15 residues. V gave up 6 bases and J gave up 3 bases, with 18 bases separating them. Germline CDR1 reads MNHEY; CDR2 reads SMNVEV (reference sequence). DNA for the CDR3: TGTGCCAGCAGCTTCGGGGGACAGAGTTACTACGAGCAGTACTTC. Amino acid sequence: CASSFGGQSYYEQYF.

The chain is built from TRBV6-1 and TRBJ2-3; possibly TRBD2 for D (5 bases). Looked up from germline, CDR1 is MNHNS and CDR2 is SASEGT. The CDR3 is 13 residues long. The V and J ends lost 7 bases and 6 bases respectively, with 14 bases between them. This CDR3 is CASTPKGLDTQYF. Written as DNA, the CDR3 is TGTGCCAGCACCCCGAAAGGACTCGATACGCAGTATTTT.

The table lists this clone with a count of one. V usage is TRBV27 and J usage is TRBJ2-7; 9 bases map to TRBD1. The germline V gene has CDR1 MNHEY and CDR2 SMNVEV (reference sequence). The CDR3 has 14 residues. V shed 1 base and J 4 bases; nucleotides not matched to a gene: 2. CDR3 loop: CASSLWGTGYEQYF. CDR3 DNA: TGTGCCAGCAGTTTATGGGGGACAGGGTACGAGCAGTACTTC.

The chain couples TRBV7-9 to TRBJ1-2; perhaps TRBD1 as D (6 bases). Trimming pared 7 bases from V and 2 bases from J, leaving 11 bases between. There are 13 residues in the CDR3. Per the germline V gene, CDR1 is SEHNR and CDR2 is FQNEAQ (reference sequence). DNA for the CDR3: TGTGCCAGCACCAGGGGCGGGAACTATGGCTACACCTTC. Translation gives CASTRGGNYGYTF.

The sample holds one count of this clone. The chain employs TRBV4-3 and TRBJ1-1; TRBD1 aligns across 8 bases. The CDR3 covers 14 residues. Germline-derived CDR1 and CDR2 are LGHNA and YSLEER. The V gene end was trimmed by 1 base and the J gene end by 3 bases; junction bases not matched to a gene: 1. CDR3 loop: CASSQVGQDTEAFF. Written as DNA, the CDR3 is TGCGCCAGCAGCCAAGTGGGACAGGACACTGAAGCTTTCTTT.

The genes are TRBV5-5 and TRBJ1-3, with D maybe TRBD1 (6 bases). Germline CDR1 is SGHKS and CDR2 is YYEKEE (reference sequence). The CDR3 has 15 amino acids. Trimming shortened V by 4 bases and J by 0 bases, and 11 bases separated the two germline ends. The CDR3 nucleotides are TGTGCCAGCAGCCAACAGGGTCACTCTGGAAACACCATATATTTT. Protein: CASSQQGHSGNTIYF.

The gene calls are TRBV5-1 and TRBJ2-5, with 10 bases aligning to TRBD2. CDR3 length equals 15 residues. CDR1 and CDR2 from the germline V gene are SGHRS and YFSETQ. The trim removed 4 bases at V and 5 bases at J, leaving 8 bases unmatched. CDR3 nucleotides: TGCGCCAGCAGCGATCCGGGACTAGCGATGGAGACCCAGTACTTC. It codes for CASSDPGLAMETQYF.

This chain connects TRBV5-1 to TRBJ2-5, with 11 bases identical to TRBD2. CDR3 size: 15 residues. The germline gives CDR1 SGHRS, CDR2 YFSETQ. V was clipped by 0 bases and J by 4 bases; unmatched bases: 2. Here the CDR3 DNA reads TGCGCCAGCAGCTTGGGGCTAGCGGGAGGAGAGACCCAGTACTTC. Its translation is CASSLGLAGGETQYF. The full variable domain, completed using reference TRBV5-1 and TRBJ2-5, is KAGVTQTPRYLIKTRGQQVTLSCSPISGHRSVSWYQQTPGQGLQFLFEYFSETQRNKGNFPGRFSGRQFSNSRSEMNVSTLELGDSALYLCASSLGLAGGETQYFGPGTRLLVL.

This clone was found a few times. The gene calls are TRBV5-4 and TRBJ1-1; a weak D match, TRBD1 (5 bases). In germline, CDR1 is SGHNT, CDR2 YYREEE (reference sequence). The CDR3 sequence is 14 residues long. V was clipped by 7 bases and J by 2 bases, with 15 bases between them. CDR3 in DNA: TGTGCCAGCCGCATCACGGGGGATAACACTGAAGCTTTCTTT. Protein: CASRITGDNTEAFF.

This sequence joins TRBV18 and TRBJ2-7; D possibly corresponds to TRBD1 (5 bases). CDR1 and CDR2 (germline): KGHSH, LQKENI. The V and J ends lost 0 bases and 3 bases respectively, with 12 bases between them. The CDR3 length is 15 residues. CDR3 region: CASSPPAGRVYEQYF. CDR3 DNA sequence: TGTGCCAGCTCACCACCGGCCGGCAGGGTCTACGAGCAGTACTTC.

The chain recombines TRBV7-8 with TRBJ2-7; D perhaps matches TRBD1 (6 bases). Germline V gene data show CDR1 as SGHVS and CDR2 as FQNEAQ. The V end was cut by 5 bases, the J end by 1 base, with 30 bases between. The CDR3 totals 20 residues. The CDR3 DNA sequence: TGTGCCAGCAGCCGCCCGCCCGACAGATACGCGAGCCAGGGGTCCTACGAGCAGTACTTC. Protein: CASSRPPDRYASQGSYEQYF.

This clone has just a few counts. The genes are TRBV5-4 and TRBJ1-4, with D perhaps matching TRBD1 (6 bases). CDR1 is SGHNT and CDR2 is YYREEE in the germline V gene (reference sequence). V was pared by 4 bases and J by 7 bases, with 23 bases between. The CDR3 has 17 amino acids. The CDR3 DNA sequence: TGTGCCAGCAGCCCCTCGGGTGACGGGGGGCGCGGTGAAAAACTGTTTTTT. This codes for CASSPSGDGGRGEKLFF.